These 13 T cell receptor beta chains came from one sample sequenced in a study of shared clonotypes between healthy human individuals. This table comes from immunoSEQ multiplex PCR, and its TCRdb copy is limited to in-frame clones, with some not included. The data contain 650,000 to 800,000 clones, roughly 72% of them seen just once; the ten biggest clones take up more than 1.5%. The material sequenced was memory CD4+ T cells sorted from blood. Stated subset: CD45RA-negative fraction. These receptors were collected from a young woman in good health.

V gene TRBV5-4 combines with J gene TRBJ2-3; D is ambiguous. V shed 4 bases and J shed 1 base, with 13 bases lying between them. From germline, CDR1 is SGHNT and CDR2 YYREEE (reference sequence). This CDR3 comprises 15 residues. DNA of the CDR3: TGTGCCAGCAGCGGCCAATTAAGCGGCACAGATACGCAGTATTTT. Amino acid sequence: CASSGQLSGTDTQYF.

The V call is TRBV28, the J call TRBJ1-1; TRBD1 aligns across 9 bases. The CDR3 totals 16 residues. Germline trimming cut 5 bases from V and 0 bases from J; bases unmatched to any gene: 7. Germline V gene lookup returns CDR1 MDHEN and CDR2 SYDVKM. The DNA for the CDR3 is TGTGCCAGCAGTGTCCTCGGGACAGGGCTGAACACTGAAGCTTTCTTT. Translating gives CASSVLGTGLNTEAFF.

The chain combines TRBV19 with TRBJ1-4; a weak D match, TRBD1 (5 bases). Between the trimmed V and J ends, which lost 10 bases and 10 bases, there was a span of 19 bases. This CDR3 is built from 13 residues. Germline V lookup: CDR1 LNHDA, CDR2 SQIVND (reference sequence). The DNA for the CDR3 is TGTGCCACCTCCGGAGGCAGGGCGAGAAAACTGTTTTTT. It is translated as CATSGGRARKLFF.

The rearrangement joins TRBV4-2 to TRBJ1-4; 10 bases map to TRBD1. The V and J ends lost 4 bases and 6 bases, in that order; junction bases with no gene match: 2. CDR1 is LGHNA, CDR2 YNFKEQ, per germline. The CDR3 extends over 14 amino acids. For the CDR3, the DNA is TGTGCCAGCAGCCCGGGGACAGGGGATGAAAAACTGTTTTTT. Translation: CASSPGTGDEKLFF.

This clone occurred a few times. The CDR3 DNA reads TGTGCCAGTAGTAGCGGGAGGGGCTCCTACAATGAGCAGTTCTTC. Translating gives CASSSGRGSYNEQFF. The chain links TRBV19 to TRBJ2-1, with 9 bases matching TRBD2. From germline, CDR1 is LNHDA and CDR2 SQIVND (reference sequence). This CDR3 region has 15 residues. V lost 4 bases, J lost 0 bases, and 1 base stayed unmatched. Together with reference TRBV19 and TRBJ2-1, the CDR3 gives the full variable domain: DGGITQSPKYLFRKEGQNVTLSCEQNLNHDAMYWYRQDPGQGLRLIYYSQIVNDFQKGDIAEGYSVSREKKESFPLTVTSAQKNPTAFYLCASSSGRGSYNEQFFGPGTRLTVL.

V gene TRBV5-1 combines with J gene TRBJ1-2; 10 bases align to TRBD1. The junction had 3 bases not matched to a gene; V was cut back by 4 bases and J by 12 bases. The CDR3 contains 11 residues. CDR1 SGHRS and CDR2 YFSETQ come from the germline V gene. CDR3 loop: CASSEGQGNTF. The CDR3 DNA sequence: TGCGCCAGCAGCGAGGGACAGGGGAACACCTTC. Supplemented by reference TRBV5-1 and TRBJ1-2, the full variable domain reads KAGVTQTPRYLIKTRGQQVTLSCSPISGHRSVSWYQQTPGQGLQFLFEYFSETQRNKGNFPGRFSGRQFSNSRSEMNVSTLELGDSALYLCASSEGQGNTFGSGTRLTVV.

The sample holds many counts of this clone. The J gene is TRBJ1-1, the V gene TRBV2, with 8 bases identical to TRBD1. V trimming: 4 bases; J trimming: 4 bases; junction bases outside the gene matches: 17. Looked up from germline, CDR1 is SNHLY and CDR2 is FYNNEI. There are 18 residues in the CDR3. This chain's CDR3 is CASSAWLGTGRRGTEAFF. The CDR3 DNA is TGTGCCAGCAGTGCGTGGCTGGGGACAGGTAGGAGGGGCACTGAAGCTTTCTTT.

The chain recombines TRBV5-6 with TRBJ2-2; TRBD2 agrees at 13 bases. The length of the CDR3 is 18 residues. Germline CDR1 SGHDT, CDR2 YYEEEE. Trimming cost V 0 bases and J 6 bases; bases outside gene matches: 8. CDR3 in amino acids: CASSLGRGLAGEAGELFF. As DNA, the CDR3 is TGTGCCAGCAGCTTGGGACGCGGACTAGCGGGAGAGGCCGGGGAGCTGTTTTTT.

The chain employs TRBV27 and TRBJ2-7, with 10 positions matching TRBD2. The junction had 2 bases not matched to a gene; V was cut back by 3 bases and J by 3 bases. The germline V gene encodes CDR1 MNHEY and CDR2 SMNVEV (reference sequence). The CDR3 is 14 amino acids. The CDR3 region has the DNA TGTGCCAGCAGTTTTTCTAGCGGGAGCTACGAGCAGTACTTC. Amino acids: CASSFSSGSYEQYF.

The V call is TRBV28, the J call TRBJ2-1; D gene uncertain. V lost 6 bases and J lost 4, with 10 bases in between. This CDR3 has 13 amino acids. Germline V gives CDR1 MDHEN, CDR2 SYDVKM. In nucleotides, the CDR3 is TGTGCCAGCAGGGTTGCGTATTACAATGAGCAGTTCTTC. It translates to CASRVAYYNEQFF.

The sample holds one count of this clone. The CDR3 coding sequence is TGTGCCAGCAGTTACAACCGTAGCGGGAGCTCCTACAATGAGCAGTTCTTC. Protein product: CASSYNRSGSSYNEQFF. This chain uses TRBV2 with TRBJ2-1; TRBD2 matches at 9 bases. V lost 5 bases to trimming and J lost 0 bases; unmatched junction nucleotides: 8. The CDR3 has 17 amino acids. From germline, CDR1 is SNHLY and CDR2 FYNNEI.

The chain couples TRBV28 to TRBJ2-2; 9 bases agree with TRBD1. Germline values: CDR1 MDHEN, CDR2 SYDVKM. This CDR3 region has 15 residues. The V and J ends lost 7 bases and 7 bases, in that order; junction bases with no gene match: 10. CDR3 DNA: TGTGCCAGCAAGGCAAGGGACAGGGCTTACGGGGAGCTGTTTTTT. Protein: CASKARDRAYGELFF.

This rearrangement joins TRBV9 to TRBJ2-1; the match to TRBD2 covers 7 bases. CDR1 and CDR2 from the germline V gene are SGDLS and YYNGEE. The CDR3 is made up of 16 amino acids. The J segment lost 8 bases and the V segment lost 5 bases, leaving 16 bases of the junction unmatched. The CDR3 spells CASSLITSAPPDEQFF. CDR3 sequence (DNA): TGTGCCAGCAGTTTAATAACTAGCGCCCCCCCAGATGAGCAGTTCTTC.